The 9 T cell receptor beta chains below come from one sample, sequenced in a study of Ad26.COV2.S vaccination and SARS-CoV-2 variants (dated by TCRdb to the early 2020s). The sample's treatment or condition label, decoded: roughly 19 received Ad26.COV2.S at low or high dose, single or two shots; 5 received placebo; per-sample allocation not given. For vaccine and placebo recipients, repertoires were sequenced using samples collected on day 63 after the first injection. Libraries were built with the immunoSEQ multiplex PCR assay. The table comes from immuneACCESS by way of TCRdb, which keeps in-frame sequences with V and J called. Part of the clones is missing from these tables; in studies checked, under half for an unresolved V gene and the rest for unknown reasons. The sample table shows approximately 410,000 clones, and roughly 90% are seen once. The ten top clones hold 3.6% of the sample. Here the sequenced sample was peripheral blood, taken in a trial of Ad26.COV2.S vaccine versus placebo. Source of these receptors: a person between 18 and 59 years old who received the Ad26.COV2.S COVID-19 vaccine or a placebo.

Here the CDR3 reads CASRLSSSYNEQFF. In nucleotides, the CDR3 is TGTGCCAGCAGGTTGTCAAGCTCCTACAATGAGCAGTTCTTC. The chain carries TRBV28 and TRBJ2-1; D not certain. Trimming left V 6 bases short and J 0 bases short, with 9 bases between. The CDR3 covers 14 residues. Per the germline V gene, CDR1 is MDHEN and CDR2 is SYDVKM.

This clone came up many times. The J gene is TRBJ2-6, the V gene TRBV2; D is undetermined. The germline V gene encodes CDR1 SNHLY and CDR2 FYNNEI. Between the trimmed V and J ends, which lost 5 bases and 2 bases, there was a span of 7 bases. The CDR3 length is 14 residues. DNA for the CDR3: TGTGCCAGCAGTCTCAAGGCTGGGGCCAACGTCCTGACTTTC. This encodes CASSLKAGANVLTF. Full variable domain (outside the CDR3, taken from reference TRBV2 and TRBJ2-6): EPEVTQTPSHQVTQMGQEVILRCVPISNHLYFYWYRQILGQKVEFLVSFYNNEISEKSEIFDDQFSVERPDGSNFTLKIRSTKLEDSAMYFCASSLKAGANVLTFGAGSRLTVL.

The chain links TRBV7-2 to TRBJ2-7, with 11 nucleotides matching TRBD2. The CDR3 is 17 amino acids. Trimming at V came to 1 base and at J to 2 bases, leaving 7 bases not matched to a gene. CDR1 SGHTA and CDR2 FQGNSA come from the germline V gene. The CDR3 protein is CASSLGASGGYTYEQYF. Here the CDR3 DNA reads TGTGCCAGCAGCTTAGGGGCTAGCGGGGGGTACACCTACGAGCAGTACTTC.

A single count supports this clone. The V call is TRBV5-1, the J call TRBJ2-2; D is possibly TRBD1 or TRBD2 (5 bases each). This CDR3 comprises 14 residues. Germline V gives CDR1 SGHRS, CDR2 YFSETQ. V was pared by 5 bases and J by 3 bases, with 11 bases between. The CDR3: CASRVGTHTGELFF. CDR3 bases: TGCGCCAGCAGGGTAGGGACCCACACCGGGGAGCTGTTTTTT.

CDR3 DNA: TGTGCCGTAAGAGGGGGAGTCGACTACGAGCAGTACTTC. This sequence encodes CAVRGGVDYEQYF. J is TRBJ2-7 and V is TRBV7-9; D perhaps matches TRBD1 (6 bases). In germline, CDR1 is SEHNR, CDR2 FQNEAQ (reference sequence). The V end lost 11 bases, the J end lost 3 bases, and 17 bases lay between the germline ends. CDR3 size: 13 residues.

This clone appeared a few times. The chain combines TRBV7-3 with TRBJ1-2; D uncertain. The germline gives CDR1 SGHTA, CDR2 FQGTGA. CDR3 length: 13 residues. With 3 bases removed from V and 4 bases from J, the gap between germline ends came to 9 bases. The CDR3 loop reads CASSFDSGYGYTF. The DNA for the CDR3 is TGTGCCAGCAGCTTCGATTCAGGCTATGGCTACACCTTC.

The chain uses TRBV28 and TRBJ2-7; TRBD2 aligns across 12 bases. In germline, CDR1 is MDHEN, CDR2 SYDVKM. V was pared by 6 bases and J by 6 bases, with 9 bases of the junction left unmatched. The CDR3 has 15 amino acids. The DNA for the CDR3 is TGTGCCAGCAGCCACGACCCACTAGCGGGGGGCGAGCAGTACTTC. Translating it yields CASSHDPLAGGEQYF.

This clone was observed a few times. The rearrangement joins TRBV19 to TRBJ1-4, with 10 bases matching TRBD1. In germline, CDR1 is LNHDA, CDR2 SQIVND (reference sequence). Trimming took 8 bases from V and 8 from J; bases not matched to a gene: 11. This CDR3 is 15 amino acids long. The CDR3 is CASSSMGTGEEKLFF. CDR3 DNA: TGTGCCAGTTCTTCTATGGGGACAGGGGAAGAAAAACTGTTTTTT.

The V call is TRBV19, the J call TRBJ2-1; TRBD1 is a possible D gene (6 bases). Looked up from germline, CDR1 is LNHDA and CDR2 is SQIVND (reference sequence). Between the trimmed V and J ends, which lost 7 bases and 5 bases, there was a span of 21 bases. The CDR3 totals 16 residues. The CDR3 reads CASNVGLGQGHNEQFF. The CDR3, as DNA: TGTGCCAGTAACGTTGGTCTCGGGCAGGGGCACAATGAGCAGTTCTTC.